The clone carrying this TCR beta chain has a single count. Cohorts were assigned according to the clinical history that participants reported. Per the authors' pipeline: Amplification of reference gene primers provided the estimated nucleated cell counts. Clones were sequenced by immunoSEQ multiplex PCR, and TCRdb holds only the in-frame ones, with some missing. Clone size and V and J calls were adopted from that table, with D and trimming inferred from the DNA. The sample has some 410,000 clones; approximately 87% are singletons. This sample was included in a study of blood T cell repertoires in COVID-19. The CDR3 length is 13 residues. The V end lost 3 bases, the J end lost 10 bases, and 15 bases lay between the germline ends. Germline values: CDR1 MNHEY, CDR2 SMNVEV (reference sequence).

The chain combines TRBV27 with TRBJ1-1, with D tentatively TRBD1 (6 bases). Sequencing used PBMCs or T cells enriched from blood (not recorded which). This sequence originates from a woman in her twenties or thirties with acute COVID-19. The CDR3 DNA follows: TGTGCCAGCAGTTTTACTCCGACAGGAGGAGCTTTCTTT. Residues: CASSFTPTGGAFF.